The entry below describes one TCR beta chain. Its antigen is undetermined. This sample stems from a study of T cells expressing NK-cell markers. Study at large: Each TCR beta repertoire originated in sorted T cells that were CD3+CD56+NKG2C+, CD3+CD56+NKG2C- or CD3+CD56-NKG2C+.

The CDR3 covers 11 residues. Germline V gene sequence: CDR1 SQVTM, CDR2 ANQGSEA. With the 5' RACE reads reprocessed, TCRdb shows one record per CDR3 protein and no DNA. The data show some 460,000 distinct CDR3 sequences, and the top ten clones hold roughly 1.4%. Study-wide findings and caveats: Expanded clones of NKG2C+ T cells had an unclear HCMV specificity.

This sequence originates from a woman aged 45 to 65 in good health. Sequenced: blood T cells: a sorted CD56 or NKG2C T cell subset, CD4+ or CD8+ T cells, or bulk PBMC T cells (not recorded which). V gene TRBV29-1 combines with J gene TRBJ2-1; with no DNA, the TCRdb D assignment of TRBD2 cannot be verified. CDR3 region: CSVGLAGQQFF.